These T cell receptor beta chains were read from a single sample in a study of blood T cells in healthy people across ages. TCRdb re-analysed the 5' RACE reads in MiXCR, keeping a single row per CDR3 protein. The repertoire includes 1.5 million to 2 million distinct CDR3 sequences, roughly 32% of them detected once, and approximately 10% sits in the top ten. Source material: blood. The receptors originated from a woman in her 30s in good health. Both conserved end residues are part of each CDR3. The D gene is left open where the match is weak. Not every row has a clone size; where given, it reads once, few, many or a size class.

D gene: TRBD1
clone size: .
J gene: TRBJ2-7
V gene: TRBV9
CDR3 DNA: TGTGCCAGCAGCCAGGACAGGGGAAGGGACGAACAGTACTTC
CDR3 protein: CASSQDRGRDEQYF

D gene: TRBD1
clone size: few
J gene: TRBJ2-1
V gene: TRBV28
CDR3 DNA: TGTGCCAGCAGTTTATGGGGACAGCTAACCTACAATGAGCAGTTCTTC
CDR3 protein: CASSLWGQLTYNEQFF

D gene: TRBD1
clone size: .
J gene: TRBJ1-1
V gene: TRBV5-6
CDR3 DNA: TGTGCCAGCAGCATGCCGGGACAGGGCGCTGAAGCTTTCTTT
CDR3 protein: CASSMPGQGAEAFF

D gene: .
clone size: .
J gene: TRBJ1-5
V gene: TRBV7-8
CDR3 DNA: TGTGCCAGCAGCTTAGCGGGGGACGCGGCGGAGCATTTT
CDR3 protein: CASSLAGDAAEHF

D gene: .
clone size: .
J gene: TRBJ1-2
V gene: TRBV5-5
CDR3 DNA: TGTGCCAGCAGCTTGGTTCTGGGAAGCCTTAACTATGGCTACACCTTC
CDR3 protein: CASSLVLGSLNYGYTF

D gene: .
clone size: .
J gene: TRBJ1-5
V gene: TRBV10-3
CDR3 DNA: TGTGCCATCAGTGAGACAGACCAGCCCCAGCATTTT
CDR3 protein: CAISETDQPQHF

D gene: TRBD2
clone size: .
J gene: TRBJ2-7
V gene: TRBV3-1
CDR3 DNA: TGTGCCAGCAGCCAAGAGGGCCTAGCGGGGATCTCCTACGAGCAGTACTTC
CDR3 protein: CASSQEGLAGISYEQYF

D gene: TRBD1
clone size: .
J gene: TRBJ2-1
V gene: TRBV4-1
CDR3 DNA: TGCGCCAGCAGCCAATTTAACCCTCCCAGGACAGGGTTAAGCGATGAGCAGTTCTTC
CDR3 protein: CASSQFNPPRTGLSDEQFF

D gene: .
clone size: .
J gene: TRBJ1-2
V gene: TRBV19
CDR3 DNA: TGTGCCAGTAGAAAACCCGGGGCCCAAGACTATGGCTACACCTTC
CDR3 protein: CASRKPGAQDYGYTF

D gene: .
clone size: .
J gene: TRBJ2-4
V gene: TRBV7-9
CDR3 DNA: TGTGCCAGCAGGTCCCGGACTGGGAACATTCAGTACTTC
CDR3 protein: CASRSRTGNIQYF

D gene: .
clone size: .
J gene: TRBJ2-1
V gene: TRBV12-3/TRBV12-4
CDR3 DNA: TGTGCCAGCAGTCACACTAGTGAGTCCTACAATGAGCAGTTCTTC
CDR3 protein: CASSHTSESYNEQFF

D gene: TRBD2
clone size: .
J gene: TRBJ2-3
V gene: TRBV7-9
CDR3 DNA: TGTGCCAGCAGCTACCCGGGAGGGAGGAACACAGATACGCAGTATTTT
CDR3 protein: CASSYPGGRNTDTQYF

D gene: .
clone size: few
J gene: TRBJ2-6
V gene: TRBV12-3/TRBV12-4
CDR3 DNA: TGTGCCAGCAGTTTAGTCTGGACTGCGGGTTCGGGGGCCAACGTCCTGACTTTC
CDR3 protein: CASSLVWTAGSGANVLTF

D gene: TRBD1
clone size: .
J gene: TRBJ1-2
V gene: TRBV3-1
CDR3 DNA: TGTGCCAGCAGCCATTTGGGACAGCATTCGGATGGCTACACCTTC
CDR3 protein: CASSHLGQHSDGYTF

D gene: .
clone size: .
J gene: TRBJ1-5
V gene: TRBV28
CDR3 DNA: TGTGCCAGCAGTTTAAGGGAAGGGTGTCAGCCCCAGCATTTT
CDR3 protein: CASSLREGCQPQHF

D gene: TRBD2
clone size: few
J gene: TRBJ2-3
V gene: TRBV7-3
CDR3 DNA: TGTGCCAGCAGCCCAGGGACTACTCCTGGGGATACGCAGTATTTT
CDR3 protein: CASSPGTTPGDTQYF

D gene: TRBD2
clone size: .
J gene: TRBJ2-5
V gene: TRBV20-1
CDR3 DNA: TGCAGTGCAACACTAGCGGGGGTGGAGACCCAGTACTTC
CDR3 protein: CSATLAGVETQYF

D gene: .
clone size: many
J gene: TRBJ2-1
V gene: TRBV9
CDR3 DNA: TGTGCCAGCAGCGTAGCGGGGAACACCTACAATGAGCAGTTCTTC
CDR3 protein: CASSVAGNTYNEQFF

D gene: TRBD2
clone size: .
J gene: TRBJ2-3
V gene: TRBV3-1
CDR3 DNA: TGTGCCAGCAGCCACTCTAGCGGTAGCACAGATACGCAGTATTTT
CDR3 protein: CASSHSSGSTDTQYF

D gene: TRBD1
clone size: few
J gene: TRBJ1-1
V gene: TRBV7-2
CDR3 DNA: TGTGCCAGCAGCACCAGGGGGGGAACTGAAGCTTTCTTT
CDR3 protein: CASSTRGGTEAFF

D gene: .
clone size: many
J gene: TRBJ2-3
V gene: TRBV5-1
CDR3 DNA: TGTGCCAGCAGTCGTGACGGGACAGATACGCAGTATTTT
CDR3 protein: CASSRDGTDTQYF

D gene: TRBD1
clone size: .
J gene: TRBJ2-7
V gene: TRBV5-5
CDR3 DNA: TGTGCCAGCAGCTCTTGGACAGGGACGGGGTACGAGCAGTACTTC
CDR3 protein: CASSSWTGTGYEQYF

D gene: TRBD2
clone size: .
J gene: TRBJ2-3
V gene: TRBV20-1
CDR3 DNA: TGCAGTGCTACCTCGTCGGGAGGGGCAGGATCTGATACGCAGTATTTT
CDR3 protein: CSATSSGGAGSDTQYF

D gene: TRBD2
clone size: .
J gene: TRBJ2-5
V gene: TRBV10-3
CDR3 DNA: TGTGCCATCAGTGAGACCCGGCGGGGGGCCGCGAGCTTCCAAGAGACCCAGTACTTC
CDR3 protein: CAISETRRGAASFQETQYF

D gene: .
clone size: .
J gene: TRBJ2-3
V gene: TRBV2
CDR3 DNA: TGTGCCAGCAGTGGGGCTAGTCGGGGGGCCGTGGATACGCAGTATTTT
CDR3 protein: CASSGASRGAVDTQYF

D gene: TRBD2
clone size: .
J gene: TRBJ2-7
V gene: TRBV6-1
CDR3 DNA: TGTGCCAGCAGTGCCACGGGACTAGCGGCCTACGAGCAGTACTTC
CDR3 protein: CASSATGLAAYEQYF

D gene: TRBD2
clone size: .
J gene: TRBJ2-7
V gene: TRBV4-1
CDR3 DNA: TGCGCCAGCAGCCGGTCCGGGACTAAATCTTCCTACGAGCAGTACTTC
CDR3 protein: CASSRSGTKSSYEQYF

D gene: TRBD2
clone size: once
J gene: TRBJ2-1
V gene: TRBV29-1
CDR3 DNA: TGCGGCGGGGGGAACAGGGCTCCCGGCAATGAGCAGTTCTTC
CDR3 protein: CGGGNRAPGNEQFF

D gene: .
clone size: .
J gene: TRBJ2-3
V gene: TRBV6-2/TRBV6-3
CDR3 DNA: TGTGCCAGCAGCAACCTAGTACCTAGCACAGATACGCAGTATTTT
CDR3 protein: CASSNLVPSTDTQYF

D gene: .
clone size: .
J gene: TRBJ2-3
V gene: TRBV2
CDR3 DNA: TGTGCCAGCCAAGACTTCTTCACAGATACGCAGTATTTT
CDR3 protein: CASQDFFTDTQYF

D gene: .
clone size: .
J gene: TRBJ1-2
V gene: TRBV10-3
CDR3 DNA: TGTGCCGCAAGCGTAGTACGGGACACCTATGGCTACACCTTC
CDR3 protein: CAASVVRDTYGYTF

D gene: .
clone size: few
J gene: TRBJ2-7
V gene: TRBV3-1
CDR3 DNA: TGTGCCAGCGGCCCGGGTGGCGCCTACGAGCAGTACTTC
CDR3 protein: CASGPGGAYEQYF

D gene: .
clone size: .
J gene: TRBJ2-3
V gene: TRBV28
CDR3 DNA: TGTGCCAGCAATTCATACGGTACGGTTACGCAGTATTTT
CDR3 protein: CASNSYGTVTQYF

D gene: .
clone size: few
J gene: TRBJ2-7
V gene: TRBV7-8
CDR3 DNA: TGTGCCAGCAGCCGAGGGGACTCTAGCTCCTACGAGCAGTACTTC
CDR3 protein: CASSRGDSSSYEQYF

D gene: .
clone size: many
J gene: TRBJ1-4
V gene: TRBV6-1
CDR3 DNA: TGTGCCAGCAGTGAGGATCCAACTAATGAAAAACTGTTTTTT
CDR3 protein: CASSEDPTNEKLFF

D gene: TRBD2
clone size: many
J gene: TRBJ2-1
V gene: TRBV4-1
CDR3 DNA: TGCGCCAGCAGCCACCCAAGCGGGAGATACAATGAGCAGTTCTTC
CDR3 protein: CASSHPSGRYNEQFF

D gene: TRBD2
clone size: few
J gene: TRBJ2-3
V gene: TRBV6-5
CDR3 DNA: TGTGCCAGCAGGCCCGGGGGGGCTTATACGCAGTATTTT
CDR3 protein: CASRPGGAYTQYF

D gene: .
clone size: .
J gene: TRBJ1-2
V gene: TRBV7-9
CDR3 DNA: TGTACCAGCAGCTCCCGGGACGTCAACTATGGCTACACCTTC
CDR3 protein: CTSSSRDVNYGYTF

D gene: TRBD2
clone size: few
J gene: TRBJ2-7
V gene: TRBV2
CDR3 DNA: TGTGCCAGCAGTGAAATACAGCGGGAAGGTTCGGAATACGAGCAGTACTTC
CDR3 protein: CASSEIQREGSEYEQYF

D gene: .
clone size: .
J gene: TRBJ2-7
V gene: TRBV6-1
CDR3 DNA: TGTGCCAGCAGTGAAGTAGACGAGCCTGGCGACGAGCAGTACTTC
CDR3 protein: CASSEVDEPGDEQYF

D gene: TRBD1
clone size: .
J gene: TRBJ1-4
V gene: TRBV28
CDR3 DNA: TGTGCCAGCAGTGGGGGACAGGCCACGGATGAAAAACTGTTTTTT
CDR3 protein: CASSGGQATDEKLFF

D gene: .
clone size: .
J gene: TRBJ1-2
V gene: TRBV4-1
CDR3 DNA: TGCGCCAGCAGCCAAGAGTTGTGGAACTCCGGGAACTATGGCTACACCTTC
CDR3 protein: CASSQELWNSGNYGYTF

D gene: TRBD1
clone size: .
J gene: TRBJ1-2
V gene: TRBV30
CDR3 DNA: TGTGCCTGGGCTGACAGGGGGGCCATCTACACCTTC
CDR3 protein: CAWADRGAIYTF

D gene: TRBD2
clone size: .
J gene: TRBJ2-7
V gene: TRBV27
CDR3 DNA: TGTGCCAGCAGTATAACGGGACTAGCGGCCGAGTCCTACGAGCAGTACTTC
CDR3 protein: CASSITGLAAESYEQYF

D gene: TRBD2
clone size: .
J gene: TRBJ2-3
V gene: TRBV5-1
CDR3 DNA: TGCGCCAGCAGCTGGACTAGCGGCCCAGATACGCAGTATTTT
CDR3 protein: CASSWTSGPDTQYF

D gene: TRBD2
clone size: few
J gene: TRBJ2-1
V gene: TRBV5-4
CDR3 DNA: TGTGCCAGCAGCTTGGAGGTGATAGCGGGGTCGAATGAGCAGTTCTTC
CDR3 protein: CASSLEVIAGSNEQFF

D gene: .
clone size: .
J gene: TRBJ2-1
V gene: TRBV20-1
CDR3 DNA: TGCAGTGCTAGAGGGAAGGCAGGTACCAATGAGCAGTTCTTC
CDR3 protein: CSARGKAGTNEQFF

D gene: TRBD1
clone size: .
J gene: TRBJ2-1
V gene: TRBV2
CDR3 DNA: TGTGCCAGCAGTGGAAACAGAGAGACAGGGGGCTTCAATGAGCAGTTCTTC
CDR3 protein: CASSGNRETGGFNEQFF

D gene: .
clone size: many
J gene: TRBJ2-1
V gene: TRBV10-3
CDR3 DNA: TGTGCCATCAGTGAGTCGGCTTTAGATGAGCAGTTCTTC
CDR3 protein: CAISESALDEQFF

D gene: TRBD1
clone size: few
J gene: TRBJ2-7
V gene: TRBV20-1
CDR3 DNA: TGCAGTGCTATCCCTTCGGGACAGGGGAATTACGAGCAGTACTTC
CDR3 protein: CSAIPSGQGNYEQYF